This T cell receptor beta chain was recorded in a study of T cells in Graves' hyperthyroidism and ophthalmopathy. This clonotype has ten or more counts. The study left out patients who had uncontrolled infection, other autoimmune disease, pregnancy or lactation. Amplified regions were TCR beta CDR3 sequences from RNA transcripts. RT-PCR in the first round (using the HTBI primer set) targeted the TCR CDR3. From the multiplex PCR reads, TCRdb called clonotypes with MiXCR, one entry per CDR3 protein. The sample carries roughly 380,000 distinct CDR3 sequences, approximately 14% recorded once. CDR3 size: 14 residues. The germline V and J ends were trimmed by 3 bases and 4 bases, with 10 bases remaining between them. Germline V gene sequence: CDR1 MDHEN, CDR2 SYDVKM.

This TCR derives from a woman aged 18-29 years with Graves' hyperthyroidism. The sample taken for sequencing was blood. This chain uses TRBV28 with TRBJ1-3, with no clear D. DNA of the CDR3: TGTGCCAGCAGTTTGAGAGGGCTCGGAAACACCATATATTTT. It is translated as CASSLRGLGNTIYF.